What follows are 3 T cell receptor beta chains derived from one specimen sequenced in a study of prognosis after radiotherapy for stage I lung cancer. Starting from genomic DNA, TCR beta CDR3 was amplified through two-round multiplex PCR. Amplification in first-round PCR relied on primers specific to each TRBV and TRBJ gene. A single record per CDR3 protein comes from TCRdb applying MiXCR to the multiplex PCR reads. The sample has about 22,000 distinct CDR3 sequences; 35% to 45% are singletons. The sample was PBMCs, taken before or after stereotactic body radiation therapy (not recorded which). Receptor source: a donor over 45 with non-small cell lung cancer.

With regard to this clonotype: No DNA is shown, since the ends of the CDR3 on it are uncertain; the CDR3 is the one TCRdb lists. This sequence joins TRBV6-2 or TRBV6-3 and TRBJ1-6; TRBD1, the table's D call, lacks a check against the DNA. The CDR3 is 16 residues long, counting both termini. CDR1 is MNHEY, CDR2 SVGEGT, per germline. The CDR3 protein is CASSYFGAENGSPPHF.

The chain employs TRBV5-1 and TRBJ2-2, with TRBD2 identical over 7 bases. This CDR3 region has 16 residues. The J segment lost 3 bases and the V segment lost 4 bases, leaving 9 bases of the junction unmatched. Germline CDR1 reads SGHRS; CDR2 reads YFSETQ. The CDR3 protein is CASSQTGRPDTGELFF. CDR3 DNA sequence: TGCGCCAGCAGCCAAACCGGGAGGCCGGACACCGGGGAGCTGTTTTTT.

Of note for this clonotype: A far larger clone lies a single base away; this is likely a read error. The V gene is TRBV11-3, the J gene TRBJ2-1; TRBD2 agrees at 9 bases. This CDR3 is built from 13 residues. V lost 5 bases, J lost 9 bases, and 5 bases stayed unmatched. Germline V lookup: CDR1 SGHNT, CDR2 YENEEA. Here the CDR3 DNA reads TGTGCCAGCAGCAAGCGGGAGGAGGGTGAGCAGTTCTTC. This codes for CASSKREEGEQFF.